This TCR beta chain was captured in a study of T cell responses to AZD1222 COVID-19 vaccine. About this clone: What it recognizes is unknown.

The CDR3 covers 15 residues. V was shortened by 11 bases and J by 3 bases, with 17 bases between the two germline ends. CDR1 is ENHRY, CDR2 SYGVKD, per germline. General study results and limits: An increase in Spike-specific TCR breadth and depth was observed after two AZD1222 doses. White British ancestry dominated among donors, who included more females, and clonal diversity was possibly underestimated.

Assay: immunoSEQ multiplex PCR; the TCRdb copy retains only in-frame clones and omits some. In the table there are 130,000 to 150,000 clones, roughly 92% of which are singletons. This sequence was found in an adult in good health. This chain joins TRBV10-3 and TRBJ2-6; unclear D gene. The sample in question was peripheral blood, obtained on day 0 of AZD1222 vaccination. As DNA, the CDR3 is TGTGCCTCCGCCCGTGGTTTTGGTGGGGCCAACGTCCTGACTTTC. It specifies CASARGFGGANVLTF.